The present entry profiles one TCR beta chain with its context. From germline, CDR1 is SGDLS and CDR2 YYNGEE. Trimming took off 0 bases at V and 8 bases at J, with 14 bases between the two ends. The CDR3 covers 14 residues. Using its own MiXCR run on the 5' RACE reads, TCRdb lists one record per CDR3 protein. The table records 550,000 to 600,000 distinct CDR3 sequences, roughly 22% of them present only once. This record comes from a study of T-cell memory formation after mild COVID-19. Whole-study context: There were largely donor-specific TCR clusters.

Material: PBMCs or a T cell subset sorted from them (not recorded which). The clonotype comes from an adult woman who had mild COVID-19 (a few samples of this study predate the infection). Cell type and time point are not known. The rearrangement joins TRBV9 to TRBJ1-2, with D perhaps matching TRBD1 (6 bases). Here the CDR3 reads CASSVASGAGGYTF. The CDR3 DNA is TGTGCCAGCAGCGTAGCTTCAGGGGCTGGGGGCTACACCTTC.